Following are 10 T cell receptor beta chains from one sample sequenced in a study of cytomegalovirus exposure and HLA in healthy donors. Sequenced by immunoSEQ multiplex PCR; TCRdb stores in-frame clones only, minus some. The sample lists tens of thousands of clones, 90% to 96% occurring once. Sample: PBMCs. The receptors derive from a man aged 18-30 years in good health and CMV-seropositive.

The rearrangement uses TRBV6-6 and TRBJ1-5, with a tentative D call TRBD1 (5 bases). CDR1 is MNHNY, CDR2 SVGAGI, per germline (reference sequence). The V end was cut by 7 bases, the J end by 1 base, with 11 bases between. CDR3 size: 14 residues. The CDR3 region is CASTGAGSNQPQHF. CDR3 sequence (DNA): TGTGCCAGCACAGGCGCAGGGAGCAATCAGCCCCAGCATTTT.

The CDR3 coding sequence is TGTGCCAGTAGCAGCGGGAGGCTGGGGGGCGGGGAGCTGTTTTTT. Amino acids: CASSSGRLGGGELFF. J is TRBJ2-2 and V is TRBV19; 9 bases fit TRBD2. The CDR3 covers 15 residues. The J segment lost 7 bases and the V segment lost 6 bases, leaving 9 bases of the junction unmatched. Germline-derived CDR1 and CDR2 are LNHDA and SQIVND (reference sequence).

The rearrangement uses TRBV27 and TRBJ1-1; D might be TRBD1 (6 bases). The CDR3 is made up of 14 amino acids. CDR1 is MNHEY and CDR2 is SMNVEV in the germline V gene (reference sequence). With 7 bases removed from V and 1 base from J, the gap between germline ends came to 13 bases. The CDR3 DNA follows: TGTGCCAGCACCCCTCGGGGGGCGAACACTGAAGCTTTCTTT. This translates into CASTPRGANTEAFF.

The chain carries TRBV5-1 and TRBJ1-5; 7 bases fit TRBD1. CDR3 size: 15 residues. With V trimmed by 0 bases and J by 4 bases, 4 bases remained unmatched. CDR1 and CDR2 from the germline V gene are SGHRS and YFSETQ. The CDR3 DNA sequence: TGCGCCAGCAGCTTGGGGGGGACAGAAAATCAGCCCCAGCATTTT. It codes for CASSLGGTENQPQHF.

A remark on this clone: An end of the junction does not agree with germline; a read error may underlie this. The chain recombines TRBV29-1 with TRBJ1-1; perhaps TRBD1 as D (6 bases). Germline CDR1 is SQVTM and CDR2 is ANQGSEA. The CDR3 spans 13 residues. The CDR3 is CSAETGPGTEAFF. CDR3 nucleotide sequence: TGCAGCGCTGAAACAGGGCCCGGCACTGAAGCTTTCTTT.

This chain uses TRBV6-1 with TRBJ2-1; D may be TRBD1 (5 bases). There are 17 residues in the CDR3. V shed 2 bases and J shed 8 bases, with 22 bases lying between them. The germline V gene encodes CDR1 MNHNS and CDR2 SASEGT. The DNA of the CDR3 is TGTGCCAGCAGTGAATTCGCAAAGGACCTCAGGGTCTATGAGCAGTTCTTC. Translation gives CASSEFAKDLRVYEQFF.

The J gene is TRBJ2-6, the V gene TRBV14, with TRBD1 identical over 7 bases. With 1 base clipped from V and 0 bases from J, the junction kept 9 bases outside the gene matches. This CDR3 is 19 amino acids long. From germline, CDR1 is SGHDN and CDR2 FVKESK. The CDR3 reads CASSQGFRGIGSGANVLTF. CDR3 sequence (DNA): TGTGCCAGCAGCCAAGGGTTCAGGGGGATAGGCTCTGGGGCCAACGTCCTGACTTTC.

This clone was detected only once. The chain couples TRBV28 to TRBJ1-5, with a possible D match to TRBD1 (6 bases). CDR1 and CDR2 (germline): MDHEN, SYDVKM. The CDR3 runs to 19 residues. The V end lost 6 bases, the J end lost 0 bases, and 24 bases lay between the germline ends. Here the CDR3 reads CASSLGIGQGHYSNQPQHF. In DNA form, the CDR3 reads TGTGCCAGCAGCCTTGGGATCGGCCAGGGGCATTATAGCAATCAGCCCCAGCATTTT.

The chain has TRBV11-2 and TRBJ1-3; 8 nucleotides line up with TRBD1. There are 15 residues in the CDR3. V lost 4 bases and J lost 0; bases outside the gene matches: 2. Germline CDR1 SGHAT, CDR2 FQNNGV. The CDR3 nucleotides are TGTGCCAGCAGCTCACAGGGGGGCTCTGGAAACACCATATATTTT. It specifies CASSSQGGSGNTIYF.

The chain joins TRBV18 to TRBJ1-1; 8 nucleotides agree with TRBD1. CDR1 KGHSH and CDR2 LQKENI come from the germline V gene. The CDR3 spans 14 residues. V was pared by 7 bases and J by 1 base, with 5 bases of the junction left unmatched. The CDR3 loop is CASWRDRGNTEAFF. The CDR3 region has the DNA TGTGCCAGCTGGCGAGACAGGGGGAACACTGAAGCTTTCTTT.